The TCR beta chain under discussion was sequenced for a study of blood T cell repertoires in COVID-19. In the study's own analysis: Reference gene primer amplification gave nucleated cell count estimates. Some clones are missing from TCRdb's copy, which holds only in-frame ones; the method was immunoSEQ multiplex PCR. V and J calls plus clone size are reproduced from that table; the DNA served to infer D and trimming. In the table there are 250,000 to 350,000 clones, 86% of which are singletons. Sequenced sample: peripheral blood. The receptor comes from a woman aged 30 to 39 with active or convalescent COVID-19.

The CDR3 spells CASSEINGKLFF. DNA for the CDR3: TGTGCCAGCAGTGAAATAAACGGGAAACTGTTTTTT. V gene TRBV25-1 combines with J gene TRBJ1-4; no reliable D call. Germline loops: CDR1 MGHDK, CDR2 SYGVNS. There are 12 residues in the CDR3. Trimming took off 2 bases at V and 11 bases at J, with 9 bases between the two ends.